A selection of T cell receptor beta chains follows, all from one sample in a study of post-analysis software for immune sequencing data. TCRdb reanalysed the PCR reads using MiXCR and keeps one entry per CDR3 protein. This sample yields about 820,000 distinct CDR3 sequences, of which about 53% are seen a single time; about 4.8% belongs to the top ten. What was sequenced was blood. These receptors were collected from a girl aged 5-17 years with multiple sclerosis. CDR3s include the opening cysteine and the closing phenylalanine or tryptophan. The order of the fields is V gene, D gene, clone size, J gene, CDR3 protein, CDR3 DNA. D genes are given only for firm matches. The size field is filled for only some rows; it gives once, few, many or a size class.

>TRBV29-1|.|.|TRBJ2-5
CSVGTNSPFGETQYF
TGCAGCGTTGGGACCAACTCCCCCTTCGGAGAGACCCAGTACTTC
>TRBV12-3/TRBV12-4|.|once|TRBJ2-1
CASSIGINEQFF
TGTGCCAGCTCAATAGGGATCAATGAGCAGTTCTTC
>TRBV11-2|TRBD1|.|TRBJ1-1
CASSSGQGNLNTEAFF
TGTGCCAGCAGCTCGGGACAGGGGAACTTGAACACTGAAGCTTTCTTT
>TRBV30|TRBD1|few|TRBJ1-1
CAWNHSPRTGRGSMNTEAFF
TGTGCCTGGAATCATTCTCCGCGGACAGGTAGGGGTTCCATGAACACTGAAGCTTTCTTT
>TRBV3-1|.|few|TRBJ2-6
CASRLAGGGANVLTF
TGTGCCAGCAGGTTAGCTGGGGGTGGGGCCAACGTCCTGACTTTC
>TRBV20-1|.|many|TRBJ1-5
CSAQRGEDYQPQHF
TGCAGTGCCCAAAGGGGTGAGGACTATCAGCCCCAGCATTTT
>TRBV24-1|TRBD2|.|TRBJ2-1
CATSDTSGRQQFF
TGTGCCACCAGCGACACCTCCGGGAGGCAGCAGTTCTTC
>TRBV10-3|.|.|TRBJ2-7
CATRGSDNEKYF
TGTGCCACCCGGGGGAGCGACAACGAGAAGTACTTC
>TRBV7-9|.|few|TRBJ1-2
CASSLDSGYTF
TGTGCCAGCAGCTTAGACAGTGGCTACACCTTC
>TRBV15|TRBD2|.|TRBJ2-4
CATSRGGASGRATKNIQYF
TGTGCCACCAGCAGAGGTGGGGCTAGCGGGAGGGCAACCAAAAACATTCAGTACTTC
>TRBV7-9|.|.|TRBJ2-3
CASSPHIQTVDTQYF
TGTGCCAGCAGCCCCCATATCCAAACAGTGGATACGCAGTATTTT
>TRBV7-3|TRBD2|.|TRBJ2-3
CASSRKPGLAGSTDTQYF
TGTGCCAGCAGCAGAAAACCGGGACTAGCGGGATCCACAGATACGCAGTATTTT
>TRBV3-1|.|.|TRBJ2-3
CASRHRVSSTDTQYF
TGTGCCAGCAGGCACAGAGTCTCTAGCACAGATACGCAGTATTTT
>TRBV3-1|.|once|TRBJ2-3
CASSQATFLTDTQYF
TGTGCCAGCAGCCAAGCGACCTTCCTCACAGATACGCAGTATTTT
>TRBV29-1|TRBD1|.|TRBJ1-1
CSVGGGAGVNTEAFF
TGCAGCGTCGGAGGGGGCGCAGGGGTGAACACTGAAGCTTTCTTT
>TRBV6-2/TRBV6-3|.|few|TRBJ2-7
CASSSRTPGVYEQYF
TGTGCCAGCAGTTCCCGGACGCCGGGGGTCTACGAGCAGTACTTC
>TRBV3-1|.|few|TRBJ2-1
CASSQVGGGNEQFF
TGTGCCAGCAGCCAGGTCGGTGGGGGAAATGAGCAGTTCTTC